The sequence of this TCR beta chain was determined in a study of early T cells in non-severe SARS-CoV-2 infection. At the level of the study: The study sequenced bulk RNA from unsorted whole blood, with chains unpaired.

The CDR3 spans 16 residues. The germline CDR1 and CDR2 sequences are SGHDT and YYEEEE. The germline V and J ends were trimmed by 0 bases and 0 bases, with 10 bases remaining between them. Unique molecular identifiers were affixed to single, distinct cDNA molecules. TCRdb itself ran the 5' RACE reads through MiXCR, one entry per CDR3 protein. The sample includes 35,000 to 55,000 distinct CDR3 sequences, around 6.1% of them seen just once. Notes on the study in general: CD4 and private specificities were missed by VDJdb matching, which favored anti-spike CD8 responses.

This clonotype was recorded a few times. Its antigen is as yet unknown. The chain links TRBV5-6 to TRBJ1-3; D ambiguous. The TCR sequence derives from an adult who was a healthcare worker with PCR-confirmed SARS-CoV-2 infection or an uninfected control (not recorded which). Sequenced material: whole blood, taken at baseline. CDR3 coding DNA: TGTGCCAGCAGCTTGGCGGGCTCCCTCTCTGGAAACACCATATATTTT. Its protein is CASSLAGSLSGNTIYF.